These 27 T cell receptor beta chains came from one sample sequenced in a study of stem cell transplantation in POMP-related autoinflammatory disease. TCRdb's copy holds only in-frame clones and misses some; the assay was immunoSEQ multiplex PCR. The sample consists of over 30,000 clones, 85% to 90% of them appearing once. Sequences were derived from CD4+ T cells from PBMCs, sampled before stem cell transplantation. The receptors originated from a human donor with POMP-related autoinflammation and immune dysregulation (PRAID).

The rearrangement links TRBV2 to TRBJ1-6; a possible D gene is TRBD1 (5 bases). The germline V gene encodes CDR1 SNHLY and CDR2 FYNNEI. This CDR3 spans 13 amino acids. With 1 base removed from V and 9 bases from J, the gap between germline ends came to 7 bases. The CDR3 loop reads CASSEDRTSPLHF. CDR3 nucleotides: TGTGCCAGCAGTGAAGACAGGACTTCACCCCTCCACTTT.

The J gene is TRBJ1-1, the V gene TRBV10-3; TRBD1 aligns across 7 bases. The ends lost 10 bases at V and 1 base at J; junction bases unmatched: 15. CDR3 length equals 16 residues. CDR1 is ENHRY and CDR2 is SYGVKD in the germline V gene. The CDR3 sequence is CASTTGLGTANTEAFF. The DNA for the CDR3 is TGTGCCAGCACGACTGGACTCGGGACAGCGAACACTGAAGCTTTCTTT.

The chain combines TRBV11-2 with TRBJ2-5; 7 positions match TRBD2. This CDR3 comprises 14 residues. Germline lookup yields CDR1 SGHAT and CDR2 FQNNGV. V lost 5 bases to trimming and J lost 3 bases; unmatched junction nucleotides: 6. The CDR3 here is CASSVGLGKETQYF. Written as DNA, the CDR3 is TGTGCCAGCAGCGTCGGACTAGGTAAAGAGACCCAGTACTTC.

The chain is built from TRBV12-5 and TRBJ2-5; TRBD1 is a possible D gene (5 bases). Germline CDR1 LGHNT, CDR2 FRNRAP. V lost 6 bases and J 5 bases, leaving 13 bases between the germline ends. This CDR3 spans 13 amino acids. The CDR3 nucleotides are TGTGCTAGTGGCGAACAGGCAGGGGAGACCCAGTACTTC. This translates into CASGEQAGETQYF.

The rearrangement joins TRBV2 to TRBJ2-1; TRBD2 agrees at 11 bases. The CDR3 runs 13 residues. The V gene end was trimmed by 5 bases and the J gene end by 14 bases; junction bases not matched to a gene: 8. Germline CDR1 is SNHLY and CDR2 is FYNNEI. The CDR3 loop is CASSRDSGGDKFF. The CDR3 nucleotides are TGTGCCAGCAGTCGGGATAGCGGGGGGGACAAGTTCTTC.

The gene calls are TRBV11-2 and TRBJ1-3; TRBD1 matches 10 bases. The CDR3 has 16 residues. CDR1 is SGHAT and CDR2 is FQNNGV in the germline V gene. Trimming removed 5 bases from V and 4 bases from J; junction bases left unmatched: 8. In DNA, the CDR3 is TGTGCCAGCAGCCATTTGCCGGACAGGGGGGGAAACACCATATATTTT. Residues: CASSHLPDRGGNTIYF. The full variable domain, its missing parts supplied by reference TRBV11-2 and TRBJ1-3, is EAGVAQSPRYKIIEKRQSVAFWCNPISGHATLYWYQQILGQGPKLLIQFQNNGVVDDSQLPKDRFSAERLKGVDSTLKIQPAKLEDSAVYLCASSHLPDRGGNTIYFGEGSWLTVV.

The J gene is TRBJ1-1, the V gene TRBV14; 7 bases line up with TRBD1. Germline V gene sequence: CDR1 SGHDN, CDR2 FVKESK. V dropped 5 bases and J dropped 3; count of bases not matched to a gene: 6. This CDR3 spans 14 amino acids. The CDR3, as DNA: TGTGCCAGCAGCAGACAGGGATGGGACACTGAAGCTTTCTTT. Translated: CASSRQGWDTEAFF.

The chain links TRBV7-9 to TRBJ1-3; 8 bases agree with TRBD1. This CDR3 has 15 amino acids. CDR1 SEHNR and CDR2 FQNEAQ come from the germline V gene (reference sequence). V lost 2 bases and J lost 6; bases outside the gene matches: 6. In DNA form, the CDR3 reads TGTGCCAGCAGCTTAAGACAGGGGAGGGTAAACACCATATATTTT. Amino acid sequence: CASSLRQGRVNTIYF.

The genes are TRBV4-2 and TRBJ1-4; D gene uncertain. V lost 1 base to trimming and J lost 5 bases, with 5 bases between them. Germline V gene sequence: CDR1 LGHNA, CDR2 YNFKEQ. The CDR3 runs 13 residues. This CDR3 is CASSQGSNEKLFF. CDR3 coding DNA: TGTGCCAGCAGCCAAGGTTCCAATGAAAAACTGTTTTTT.

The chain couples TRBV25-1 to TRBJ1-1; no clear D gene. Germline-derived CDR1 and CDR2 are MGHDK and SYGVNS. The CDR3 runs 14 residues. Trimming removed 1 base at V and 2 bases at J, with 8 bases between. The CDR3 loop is CASSEWAANTEAFF. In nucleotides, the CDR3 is TGTGCCAGCAGTGAATGGGCAGCTAACACTGAAGCTTTCTTT.

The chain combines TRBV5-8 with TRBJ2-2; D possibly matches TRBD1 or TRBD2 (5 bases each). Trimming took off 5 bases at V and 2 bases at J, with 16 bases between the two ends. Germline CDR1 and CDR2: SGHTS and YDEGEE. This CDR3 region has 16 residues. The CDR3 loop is CASRTGTLLNTGELFF. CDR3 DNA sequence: TGTGCCAGCAGGACCGGGACCCTCCTAAACACCGGGGAGCTGTTTTTT.

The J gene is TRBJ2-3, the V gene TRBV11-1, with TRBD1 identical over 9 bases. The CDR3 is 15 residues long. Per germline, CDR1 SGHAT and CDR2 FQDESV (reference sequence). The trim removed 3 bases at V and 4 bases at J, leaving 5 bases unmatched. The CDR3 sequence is CASSLGQGYADTQYF. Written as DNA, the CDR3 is TGTGCCAGCAGCTTGGGACAGGGATATGCAGATACGCAGTATTTT.

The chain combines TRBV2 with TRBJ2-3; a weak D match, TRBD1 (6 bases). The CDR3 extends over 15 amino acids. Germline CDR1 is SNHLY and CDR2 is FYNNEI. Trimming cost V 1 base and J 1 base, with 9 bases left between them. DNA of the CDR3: TGTGCCAGCAGTGAAGGGGGGCAGGGCACAGATACGCAGTATTTT. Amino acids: CASSEGGQGTDTQYF.

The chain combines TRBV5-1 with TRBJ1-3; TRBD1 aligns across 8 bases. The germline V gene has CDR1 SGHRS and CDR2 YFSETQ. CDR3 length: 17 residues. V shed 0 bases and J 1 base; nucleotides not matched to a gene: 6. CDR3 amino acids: CASSLDPRGPSGNTIYF. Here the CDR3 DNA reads TGCGCCAGCAGCTTGGACCCCAGGGGGCCTTCTGGAAACACCATATATTTT.

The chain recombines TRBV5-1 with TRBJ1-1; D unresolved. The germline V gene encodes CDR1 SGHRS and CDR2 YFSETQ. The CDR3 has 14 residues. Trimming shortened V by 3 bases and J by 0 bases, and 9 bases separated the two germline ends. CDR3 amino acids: CASSSARMNTEAFF. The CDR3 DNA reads TGCGCCAGCAGCTCCGCCAGGATGAACACTGAAGCTTTCTTT.

The CDR3 region has the DNA TGCAGCGCCCGGGGGGGACAGGGAGGAGCAGATACGCAGTATTTT. This encodes CSARGGQGGADTQYF. The chain carries TRBV29-1 and TRBJ2-3, with D possibly TRBD1 on 9 matching bases. The CDR3 spans 15 residues. V dropped 7 bases and J dropped 4 bases, with 21 bases sitting between them. The germline V gene encodes CDR1 SQVTM and CDR2 ANQGSEA.

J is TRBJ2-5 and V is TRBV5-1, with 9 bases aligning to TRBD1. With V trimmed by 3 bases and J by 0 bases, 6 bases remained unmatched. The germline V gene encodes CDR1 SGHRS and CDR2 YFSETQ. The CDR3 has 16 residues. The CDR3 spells CASSWGTGQYQETQYF. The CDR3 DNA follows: TGCGCCAGCAGCTGGGGGACAGGGCAGTACCAAGAGACCCAGTACTTC.

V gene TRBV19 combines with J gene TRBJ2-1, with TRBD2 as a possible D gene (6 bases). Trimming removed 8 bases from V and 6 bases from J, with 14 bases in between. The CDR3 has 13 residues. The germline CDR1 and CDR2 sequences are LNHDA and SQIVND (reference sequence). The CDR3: CASGWRGGNEQFF. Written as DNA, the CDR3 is TGTGCCAGTGGTTGGAGGGGAGGCAATGAGCAGTTCTTC.

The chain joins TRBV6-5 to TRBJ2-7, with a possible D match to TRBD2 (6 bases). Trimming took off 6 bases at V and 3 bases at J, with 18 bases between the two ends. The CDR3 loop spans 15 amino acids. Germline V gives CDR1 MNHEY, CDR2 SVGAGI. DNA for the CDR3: TGTGCCAGCAGCCCTCTGGGGCGGGGAGTCTACGAGCAGTACTTC. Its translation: CASSPLGRGVYEQYF.

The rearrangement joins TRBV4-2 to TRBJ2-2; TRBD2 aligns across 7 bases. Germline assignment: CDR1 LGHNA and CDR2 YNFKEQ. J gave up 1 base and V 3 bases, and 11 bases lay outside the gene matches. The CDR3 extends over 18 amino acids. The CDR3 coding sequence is TGTGCCAGCAGCCAGTACGCCTGGCTAGCGGAGAACACCGGGGAGCTGTTTTTT. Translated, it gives CASSQYAWLAENTGELFF.

CDR3 in DNA: TGTGCCAGCAGCTCCTTGGAGGGGGCCCAGTACTTC. Translated: CASSSLEGAQYF. This chain joins TRBV9 and TRBJ2-5; tentatively, D is TRBD1 or TRBD2 (6 bases each). Germline-derived CDR1 and CDR2 are SGDLS and YYNGEE. V was cut by 4 bases and J by 9 bases, with 13 bases left in between. This CDR3 comprises 12 residues.

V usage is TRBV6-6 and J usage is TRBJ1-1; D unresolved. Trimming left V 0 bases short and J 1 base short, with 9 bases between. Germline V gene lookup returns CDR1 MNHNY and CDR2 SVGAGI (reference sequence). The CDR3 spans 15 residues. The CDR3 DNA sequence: TGTGCCAGCAGTTACTCTGGGGTTGGGAACACTGAAGCTTTCTTT. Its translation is CASSYSGVGNTEAFF.

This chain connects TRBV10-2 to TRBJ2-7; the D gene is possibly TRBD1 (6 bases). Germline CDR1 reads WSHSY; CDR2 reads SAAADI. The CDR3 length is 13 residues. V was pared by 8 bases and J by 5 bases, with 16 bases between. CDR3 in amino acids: CASRRGPGDEQYF. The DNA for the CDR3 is TGCGCCAGCCGAAGAGGGCCAGGGGACGAGCAGTACTTC.

The CDR3 nucleotides read TGCGCCAGCAGCTTGGGTCCTGAGAACACTGAAGCTTTCTTT. It codes for CASSLGPENTEAFF. This chain uses TRBV5-1 with TRBJ1-1; D unresolved. Per germline, CDR1 SGHRS and CDR2 YFSETQ. The CDR3 totals 14 residues. The germline V and J ends were trimmed by 0 bases and 1 base, with 7 bases remaining between them.

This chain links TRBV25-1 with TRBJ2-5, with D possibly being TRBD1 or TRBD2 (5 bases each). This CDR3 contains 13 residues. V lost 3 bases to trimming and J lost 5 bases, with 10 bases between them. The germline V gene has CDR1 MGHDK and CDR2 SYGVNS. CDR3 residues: CASSDMGDETQYF. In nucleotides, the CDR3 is TGTGCCAGCAGTGATATGGGGGATGAGACCCAGTACTTC. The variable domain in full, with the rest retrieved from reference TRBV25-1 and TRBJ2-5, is EADIYQTPRYLVIGTGKKITLECSQTMGHDKMYWYQQDPGMELHLIHYSYGVNSTEKGDLSSESTVSRIRTEHFPLTLESARPSHTSQYLCASSDMGDETQYFGPGTRLLVL.

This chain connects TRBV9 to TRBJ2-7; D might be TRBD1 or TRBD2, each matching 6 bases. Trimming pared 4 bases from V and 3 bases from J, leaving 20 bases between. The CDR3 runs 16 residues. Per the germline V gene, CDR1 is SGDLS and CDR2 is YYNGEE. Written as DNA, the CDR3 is TGTGCCAGCAGCCCCCGGGGGCGGGAATTTGGCTACGAGCAGTACTTC. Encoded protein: CASSPRGREFGYEQYF.

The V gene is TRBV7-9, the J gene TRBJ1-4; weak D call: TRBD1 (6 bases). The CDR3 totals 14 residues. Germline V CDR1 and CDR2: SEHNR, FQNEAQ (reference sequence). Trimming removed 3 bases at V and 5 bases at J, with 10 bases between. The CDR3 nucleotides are TGTGCCAGCAGCTTGGACAGTCGAAATGAAAAACTGTTTTTT. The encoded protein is CASSLDSRNEKLFF.